Following are 29 T cell receptor beta chains from one sample sequenced in a study of blood T cell repertoires in COVID-19. The protocol was immunoSEQ multiplex PCR, while the TCRdb copy is restricted to in-frame clones and leaves out a portion. The sample has tens of thousands of clones, over 75% seen once. The sequencing input was peripheral blood. These receptors were obtained from a man aged 55 to 70 with acute or convalescent COVID-19.

The V and J genes are TRBV6-1 and TRBJ1-5, with TRBD1 identical over 7 bases. There are 16 residues in the CDR3. The V gene end was trimmed by 0 bases and the J gene end by 4 bases; junction bases not matched to a gene: 6. Germline V gives CDR1 MNHNS, CDR2 SASEGT. The CDR3 protein is CASSEANRGGNQPQHF. CDR3 nucleotide sequence: TGTGCCAGCAGTGAAGCCAACAGGGGTGGTAATCAGCCCCAGCATTTT.

The gene calls are TRBV7-9 and TRBJ1-6; the D gene is possibly TRBD1 (6 bases). Trimming left V 5 bases short and J 7 bases short, with 9 bases between. This CDR3 has 13 residues. Germline V gives CDR1 SEHNR, CDR2 FQNEAQ (reference sequence). CDR3 DNA: TGTGCCAGCAGCACTACAGGGAATTCACCCCTCCACTTT. Translating it yields CASSTTGNSPLHF.

The chain uses TRBV10-3 and TRBJ1-4; no reliable D call. Per the germline V gene, CDR1 is ENHRY and CDR2 is SYGVKD. V was cut by 0 bases and J by 8 bases, with 13 bases left in between. The CDR3 is 15 amino acids. Here the CDR3 reads CAISESQRPGEKLFF. The CDR3 bases are TGTGCCATCAGTGAGTCCCAGCGTCCGGGGGAAAAACTGTTTTTT.

The chain couples TRBV5-1 to TRBJ2-7; TRBD2 might be the D (6 bases). This CDR3 spans 15 amino acids. Trimming took 2 bases from V and 2 from J, leaving 14 bases between them. Germline CDR1 SGHRS, CDR2 YFSETQ. CDR3 bases: TGCGCCAGCAGCTTTCGACTAGACAAGACCTACGAGCAGTACTTC. Amino acids: CASSFRLDKTYEQYF.

The chain couples TRBV6-5 to TRBJ2-3, with no clear D. Germline V gives CDR1 MNHEY, CDR2 SVGAGI. The CDR3 loop spans 14 amino acids. V was clipped by 3 bases and J by 6 bases, with 13 bases between them. The CDR3 DNA is TGTGCCAGCAGTTATCGGAGCCTAACGGATACGCAGTATTTT. It is translated as CASSYRSLTDTQYF.

The sample holds one count of this clone. The V and J genes are TRBV21-1 and TRBJ2-5; the table's D call TRBD2 went unverified against the DNA. TRBV21-1 corresponds to a pseudogene. The CDR3 is 12 amino acids. The CDR3 DNA reads as TGTGCCAGCATCCTAGCTGAAGAGACCCAGTACTTC. Residues: CASILAEETQYF.

The rearrangement joins TRBV6-6 to TRBJ2-1; perhaps TRBD2 as D (6 bases). With 9 bases removed from V and 6 bases from J, the gap between germline ends came to 15 bases. Germline CDR1 and CDR2: MNHNY and SVGAGI (reference sequence). The CDR3 sequence is 13 residues long. CDR3 amino acids: CASSGSSSNEQFF. CDR3 in DNA: TGTGCCAGTTCCGGGAGCAGTAGCAATGAGCAGTTCTTC.

V is TRBV2 and J is TRBJ2-2, with 7 bases matching TRBD1. The germline gives CDR1 SNHLY, CDR2 FYNNEI. CDR3 length: 14 residues. The ends lost 4 bases at V and 3 bases at J; junction bases unmatched: 2. CDR3 coding DNA: TGTGCCAGCAGTGTCACAGGGGACACCGGGGAGCTGTTTTTT. Encoded protein: CASSVTGDTGELFF.

The V gene is TRBV5-4, the J gene TRBJ1-4; D is perhaps TRBD1 (5 bases). V was trimmed by 0 bases and J by 11 bases, leaving 8 bases between them. Germline V gene data show CDR1 as SGHNT and CDR2 as YYREEE (reference sequence). There are 12 residues in the CDR3. The CDR3 region has the DNA TGTGCCAGCAGCTTGGCCAAGGGGAAACTGTTTTTT. Protein product: CASSLAKGKLFF.

This clone was detected only a few times. The genes are TRBV7-9 and TRBJ2-7; D gene ambiguous. Germline loops: CDR1 SEHNR, CDR2 FQNEAQ (reference sequence). Between the trimmed V and J ends, which lost 1 base and 2 bases, there was a span of 9 bases. There are 14 residues in the CDR3. CDR3 in DNA: TGTGCCAGCAGCTTAGGAGCAACAGCCTACGAGCAGTACTTC. Translating gives CASSLGATAYEQYF. The complete variable domain, with remaining parts taken from reference TRBV7-9 and TRBJ2-7, reads DTGVSQNPRHKITKRGQNVTFRCDPISEHNRLYWYRQTLGQGPEFLTYFQNEAQLEKSRLLSDRFSAERPKGSFSTLEIQRTEQGDSAMYLCASSLGATAYEQYFGPGTRLTVT.

The chain combines TRBV11-3 with TRBJ2-1; tentative D call: TRBD2 (6 bases). Trimming left V 5 bases short and J 0 bases short, with 11 bases between. Germline V gene data show CDR1 as SGHNT and CDR2 as YENEEA. This CDR3 region has 15 residues. In DNA, the CDR3 is TGTGCCAGCAGCCTACTAGCAACCTCCTACAATGAGCAGTTCTTC. Amino acids: CASSLLATSYNEQFF.

The chain recombines TRBV29-1 with TRBJ2-1; D might be TRBD1 (5 bases). V was cut by 5 bases and J by 2 bases, with 7 bases left in between. The CDR3 is made up of 12 amino acids. Germline V gene data show CDR1 as SQVTM and CDR2 as ANQGSEA. The CDR3 reads CSVLTAYNEQFF. CDR3 DNA: TGCAGCGTTCTGACAGCCTACAATGAGCAGTTCTTC.

The chain couples TRBV28 to TRBJ1-1, with 8 bases identical to TRBD1. V lost 8 bases, J lost 4 bases, and 9 bases stayed unmatched. Germline V lookup: CDR1 MDHEN, CDR2 SYDVKM. The CDR3 spans 14 residues. CDR3: CASVFDRGATEAFF. The CDR3 region has the DNA TGTGCCAGCGTCTTTGACAGGGGTGCCACTGAAGCTTTCTTT.

The chain has TRBV5-1 and TRBJ2-7; D is possibly TRBD1 (6 bases). Germline CDR1 is SGHRS and CDR2 is YFSETQ. Trimming removed 3 bases from V and 3 bases from J, with 13 bases in between. The CDR3 runs to 14 residues. This chain's CDR3 is CASSSSGQNYEQYF. In nucleotides, the CDR3 is TGCGCCAGCAGCTCATCGGGACAAAACTACGAGCAGTACTTC.

This clone turned up a few times. This chain uses TRBV6-1 with TRBJ2-7; possible D gene TRBD2, 6 bases. Per the germline V gene, CDR1 is MNHNS and CDR2 is SASEGT. The CDR3 sequence is 13 residues long. V lost 3 bases and J 4 bases, leaving 10 bases between the germline ends. The CDR3 DNA follows: TGTGCCAGCAGTGAGGGACTGAGTTACGAGCAGTACTTC. It yields the protein CASSEGLSYEQYF.

J is TRBJ2-1 and V is TRBV6-2 or TRBV6-3; tentative D call: TRBD1 (5 bases). The CDR3 extends over 14 amino acids. CDR1 is MNHEY and CDR2 is SVGEGT in the germline V gene. V gave up 5 bases and J gave up 4 bases, with 12 bases separating them. The CDR3: CASSRAGKYNEQFF. The CDR3 coding sequence is TGTGCCAGCAGTCGGGCAGGGAAGTACAATGAGCAGTTCTTC.

The CDR3 nucleotides read TGTGCCAGCAGTTTTTTGCACAACCCGGGGTACAATGAGCAGTTCTTC. Protein product: CASSFLHNPGYNEQFF. The chain couples TRBV6-2 or TRBV6-3 to TRBJ2-1, with TRBD2 as a possible D gene (5 bases). The ends were cut back, 4 bases at V and 4 bases at J, with 17 bases in the middle. The CDR3 runs to 16 residues. CDR1 and CDR2 (germline): MNHEY, SVGEGT.

This clone was seen a single time. The V call is TRBV28, the J call TRBJ1-3; 10 bases align to TRBD1. V was clipped by 3 bases and J by 7 bases; unmatched bases: 12. The CDR3 runs to 17 residues. Germline V gene sequence: CDR1 MDHEN, CDR2 SYDVKM. The CDR3, as DNA: TGTGCCAGCAGTTTTGGATGGACAGGGGGGTTGAGGAACACCATATATTTT. This translates into CASSFGWTGGLRNTIYF.

This chain joins TRBV11-3 and TRBJ2-1; 11 bases align to TRBD2. Unmatched junction bases numbered 12, after V lost 1 base and J lost 1 base. The length of the CDR3 is 20 residues. Germline loops: CDR1 SGHNT, CDR2 YENEEA. The CDR3 spells CASSLGRAVAGGPSYNEQFF. The DNA for the CDR3 is TGTGCCAGCAGCTTAGGCCGGGCGGTAGCGGGAGGGCCTTCCTACAATGAGCAGTTCTTC.

The chain employs TRBV29-1 and TRBJ1-1; 8 positions agree with TRBD1. This CDR3 has 14 amino acids. CDR1 and CDR2 from the germline V gene are SQVTM and ANQGSEA. Losses at the gene ends were 7 bases for V and 0 bases for J; bases not matched to a gene: 7. CDR3 coding DNA: TGCAGCGGGACGACAGGGGCTGTGAACACTGAAGCTTTCTTT. Translation: CSGTTGAVNTEAFF.

The chain has TRBV7-2 and TRBJ2-3; D is perhaps TRBD1 (5 bases). The CDR3 loop spans 15 amino acids. Germline V lookup: CDR1 SGHTA, CDR2 FQGNSA. V was trimmed by 5 bases and J by 2 bases, leaving 14 bases between them. The CDR3 protein is CASSLTVIPTDTQYF. CDR3 nucleotides: TGTGCCAGCAGCCTGACAGTCATCCCCACAGATACGCAGTATTTT.

This chain uses TRBV4-3 with TRBJ2-3, with 7 bases fitting TRBD2. The J segment lost 9 bases and the V segment lost 0 bases, leaving 6 bases of the junction unmatched. CDR1 is LGHNA and CDR2 is YSLEER in the germline V gene. This CDR3 is built from 14 residues. CDR3 residues: CASSQDAGVGTQYF. Here the CDR3 DNA reads TGCGCCAGCAGCCAAGATGCGGGAGTAGGAACGCAGTATTTT.

The chain has TRBV3-1 (or the pseudogene TRBV3-2) and TRBJ2-7; a possible D gene is TRBD1 (6 bases). The germline V gene has CDR1 LGHDT and CDR2 YNNKEL (reference sequence). Trimming took off 4 bases at V and 7 bases at J, with 14 bases between the two ends. The CDR3 loop spans 13 amino acids. This CDR3 reads CASSPQGPQEQYF. CDR3 DNA: TGTGCCAGCAGCCCACAGGGACCTCAGGAGCAGTACTTC.

V gene TRBV27 combines with J gene TRBJ1-5, with D tentatively TRBD1 (5 bases). The CDR3 runs 13 residues. CDR1 and CDR2 (germline): MNHEY, SMNVEV (reference sequence). V was clipped by 5 bases and J by 5 bases, with 10 bases between them. Here the CDR3 reads CASSLQGYQPQHF. In nucleotides, the CDR3 is TGTGCCAGCAGTCTCCAGGGATATCAGCCCCAGCATTTT.

The CDR3 DNA is TGTGCCAGCAGTGAAGGGGCAGGGGTTGATGAAAAACTGTTTTTT. Translation: CASSEGAGVDEKLFF. The genes are TRBV2 and TRBJ1-4; D is perhaps TRBD1 (6 bases). The CDR3 consists of 15 residues. The germline V gene has CDR1 SNHLY and CDR2 FYNNEI. Trimming cost V 1 base and J 6 bases, with 12 bases left between them.

The chain joins TRBV4-3 to TRBJ2-3, with a tentative D call TRBD2 (5 bases). V was shortened by 0 bases and J by 8 bases, with 12 bases between the two germline ends. The germline V gene has CDR1 LGHNA and CDR2 YSLEER. The CDR3 totals 14 residues. As DNA, the CDR3 is TGCGCCAGCAGCCAAGATGATGGGAGCGTTACGCAGTATTTT. Amino acid sequence: CASSQDDGSVTQYF.

The chain joins TRBV6-1 to TRBJ2-5; 10 nucleotides align to TRBD2. The V and J ends lost 0 bases and 7 bases, in that order; junction bases with no gene match: 8. CDR3 length: 16 residues. Looked up from germline, CDR1 is MNHNS and CDR2 is SASEGT. The CDR3 DNA is TGTGCCAGCAGTGAAGCTGGCGGGACTAGCGTGGGGACCCAGTACTTC. This sequence encodes CASSEAGGTSVGTQYF.

The sample holds a few counts of this clone. The chain carries TRBV18 and TRBJ2-5, with D uncertain. Germline loops: CDR1 KGHSH, CDR2 LQKENI. The CDR3 runs 13 residues. V was shortened by 2 bases and J by 5 bases, with 9 bases between the two germline ends. The CDR3 DNA reads TGTGCCAGCTCACCAACCCTAGTGGAGACCCAGTACTTC. Encoded protein: CASSPTLVETQYF.

The chain links TRBV6-5 to TRBJ2-1; D uncertain. CDR3 length: 12 amino acids. Germline V lookup: CDR1 MNHEY, CDR2 SVGAGI. Trimming cost V 7 bases and J 6 bases, with 10 bases left between them. The CDR3 DNA reads as TGTGCCAGCAATGGAGTGCTCAATGAGCAGTTCTTC. Amino acids: CASNGVLNEQFF.